Reported below is one T cell receptor beta chain. Antigen: not known. The data were obtained in a study of cytomegalovirus exposure and HLA in healthy donors. Study-level background: Earlier findings included about 120 million unique TCR beta sequences obtained from about 170 million T cells. Study-level results: Among TCR beta chains, those listed as cytomegalovirus-associated numbered about 150. The likely origin of a cluster of highly shared sequence variants was a sequencing artifact.

The ends lost 5 bases at V and 5 bases at J; junction bases unmatched: 8. Germline-derived CDR1 and CDR2 are SGHTA and FQGNSA. CDR3 length: 14 amino acids. The PCR was carried out with 60 Vbeta primers and 13 Jbeta primers. The method was immunoSEQ multiplex PCR; TCRdb's version includes in-frame clones alone and lacks a portion of them. In the table there are about 100,000 clones, roughly 73% of which are singletons. The rearrangement uses TRBV7-2 and TRBJ1-1; TRBD1 matches at 7 bases. Sequencing was carried out using PBMCs. The sequence derives from a young man in good health and CMV-seronegative. This chain's CDR3 is CASSPRQGRTEAFF. The CDR3 coding sequence is TGTGCCAGCAGCCCAAGACAGGGCAGAACTGAAGCTTTCTTT. The whole variable domain, filled in from reference TRBV7-2 and TRBJ1-1, reads GAGVSQSPSNKVTEKGKDVELRCDPISGHTALYWYRQSLGQGLEFLIYFQGNSAPDKSGLPSDRFSAERTGGSVSTLTIQRTQQEDSAVYLCASSPRQGRTEAFFGQGTRLTVV.